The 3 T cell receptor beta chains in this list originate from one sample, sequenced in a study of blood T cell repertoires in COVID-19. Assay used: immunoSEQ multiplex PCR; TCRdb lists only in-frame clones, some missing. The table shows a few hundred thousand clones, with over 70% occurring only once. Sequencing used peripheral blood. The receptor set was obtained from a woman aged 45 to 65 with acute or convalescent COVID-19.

The CDR3 coding sequence is TGCAGCGTTGAGGCGACAGGGGACACTGAAGCTTTCTTT. Translated: CSVEATGDTEAFF. This rearrangement joins TRBV29-1 to TRBJ1-1, with TRBD1 matching 8 bases. This CDR3 has 13 amino acids. The V segment lost 3 bases and the J segment 3 bases; nucleotides outside the gene matches: 3. Germline V CDR1 and CDR2: SQVTM, ANQGSEA.

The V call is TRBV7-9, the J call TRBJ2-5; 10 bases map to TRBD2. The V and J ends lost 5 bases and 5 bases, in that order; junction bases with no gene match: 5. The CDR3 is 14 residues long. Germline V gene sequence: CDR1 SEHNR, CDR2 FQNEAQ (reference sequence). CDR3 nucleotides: TGTGCCAGCAGCAGACCGACTAGCGGGGAGACCCAGTACTTC. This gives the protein CASSRPTSGETQYF.

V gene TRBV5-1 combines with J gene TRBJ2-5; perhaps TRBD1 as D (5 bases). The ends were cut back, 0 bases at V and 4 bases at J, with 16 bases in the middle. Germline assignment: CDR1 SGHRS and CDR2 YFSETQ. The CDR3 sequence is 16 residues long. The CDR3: CASSLDNSIGAETQYF. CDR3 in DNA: TGCGCCAGCAGCTTGGACAACTCGATAGGGGCAGAGACCCAGTACTTC.